This T cell receptor (beta chain) was identified during a study of shared clonotypes between healthy human individuals (dated by TCRdb to 2018 to 2021). For the study in its entirety: The cohort comprised two women and three men aged 18 to 49 years. To estimate repertoire size and how much clonotype sharing occurs between individuals, the study deeply sequenced the blood TCR repertoires of five healthy adults. To increase sequencing depth and limit assay-specific biases, different laboratories used diverse techniques to prepare libraries and sequence TCR repertoires. Per donor, leukapheresis produced somewhere between about 0.94 and 8.9 billion PBMCs. The paper as a whole reports these results and caveats: The genetic and exposure-history diversity represented was limited by the small number of donors. Pairwise subsampling indicated that sequencing depth was expected to affect the degree of clonotype sharing among donors. Sampling was restricted to blood, and TCR repertoires in tissues likely differ from the TCR repertoires found in blood.

Using the deep immunoSEQ assay, multiplex PCR amplified TCR CDR3 regions from genomic DNA. For each cell subset, the extracted genomic DNA was distributed evenly across all wells of several immunoSEQ 96-well plates, and each plate served as one replicate. For unsorted PBMC, each replicate PCR was loaded with approximately 300 ng genomic DNA, equivalent to about 30,000 T cell genomes. Ten immunoSEQ deep assay plates were used to sequence unsorted PBMC genomic DNA. The purified libraries were quantified using a Qubit 3.0 fluorometer, sized with a Bioanalyzer 2100, and then quantified again using the KAPA Library Quantification kit. Each immunoSEQ 96-well plate was sequenced on its own single-read 150-cycle Illumina NextSeq 550 flow cell. The paper's processing steps were these. Because the immunoSEQ output included only junctional sequences and no quality scores, the filtering could not be the same as the filtering used for full-length reads. To assign V/J genes and CDR3, sequences were annotated against IMGT germline references using PyIR, a Python wrapper for IgBLAST v1.9. Reads were removed for weak V/J assignments (E-value above 1e-6), missing CDR3, stop codons, out-of-frame junctions, or ambiguous translated residues. A V3J clonotype was defined by an identical inferred V gene, J gene, and CDR3 amino acid sequence. Percentage overlap between repertoires was calculated by dividing the number of shared unique clonotypes by the size of the smaller repertoire. RTK rarefaction, the Chao1 estimator, and Recon v2.1 estimates of unobserved clonotypes were used to assess repertoire richness. The immuneACCESS repertoire file appears here via TCRdb, limited to in-frame rearrangements. These files lack a portion of the clones; in checked studies, under half of the deficit traces to unresolved V genes, and the cause of the others is not known. D and trimming come from the DNA, and the V and J calls and clone size come from that table. This sample holds approximately 460,000 clones; around 77% were observed only once. The top ten hold 12% of the sample.

A few counts support this clone. Its antigen is currently not known. The record has no base qualities; no much larger clone is one base away. Including cysteine and phenylalanine, the CDR3 has 12 amino acids. The CDR3 DNA has 36 bases and is translated from base 1. The junction shows trimming of 0 bases on V and 10 bases on J, plus 8 bases between the germline ends. From a lookup of the germline V gene, CDR1 and CDR2 are SGHRS and YFSETQ. Donors were healthy HIV-negative adults with no recently reported acute infections or vaccinations. All donors were Caucasian adults living in Nashville, Tennessee, USA. For unsorted samples, roughly 91 million PBMCs were counted, and genomic DNA was extracted using the QIAamp DNA Blood Mini kit. After blood collection by leukapheresis, PBMCs were isolated using Ficoll-Histopaque density gradient centrifugation and then cryopreserved in the vapor phase of liquid nitrogen.

Sequencing was done on a sample of PBMCs. The chain uses TRBV5-1 and TRBJ2-1; TRBD1 could be the D gene, as 6 bases match. The TCR comes from a woman in her forties in good health. Some clones in this sample may be carry-over from other donors' samples. The CDR3 protein: CASSLDRDEQFF. The base sequence is TGCGCCAGCAGCTTGGACAGGGACGAGCAGTTCTTC.